These 10 T cell receptor beta chains came from one sample sequenced in a study of cytomegalovirus exposure and HLA in healthy donors. PCR involved 60 Vbeta and 13 Jbeta primers. The protocol was immunoSEQ multiplex PCR, while the TCRdb copy is restricted to in-frame clones and leaves out a portion. The repertoire holds about 180,000 clones, around 77% seen once, with around 2.4% in the top ten. The sample comprised PBMCs. The receptors here all came from a man in his 60s in good health and CMV-seronegative.

CDR3 region: CASMVHSRQGALTEAFF. DNA of the CDR3: TGTGCCAGTATGGTACACTCGCGACAGGGGGCGCTTACTGAAGCTTTCTTT. This chain links TRBV19 with TRBJ1-1; 10 bases are shared with TRBD1. After removal of 7 bases from V and 5 bases from J, the junction contained 16 bases not matched to a gene. The CDR3 is 17 residues long. CDR1 and CDR2 (germline): LNHDA, SQIVND (reference sequence). Drawing the rest from reference TRBV19 and TRBJ1-1, the complete variable domain is DGGITQSPKYLFRKEGQNVTLSCEQNLNHDAMYWYRQDPGQGLRLIYYSQIVNDFQKGDIAEGYSVSREKKESFPLTVTSAQKNPTAFYLCASMVHSRQGALTEAFFGQGTRLTVV.

About this clone itself: The junction departs from germline at one end; a sequencing error may be responsible. The CDR3 coding sequence is TGTGCCAGCAGTGCTAGTGGACAGGTGGGTCAGCCCCAGAATTTT. Residues: CASSASGQVGQPQNF. The chain is built from TRBV2 and TRBJ1-5; 7 positions match TRBD1. Germline V gene lookup returns CDR1 SNHLY and CDR2 FYNNEI. The CDR3 runs to 15 residues.

This sequence joins TRBV5-1 and TRBJ1-2, with D perhaps matching TRBD1 (5 bases). V was clipped by 0 bases and J by 4 bases, with 16 bases between them. The CDR3 consists of 16 residues. Germline CDR1 is SGHRS and CDR2 is YFSETQ. CDR3 region: CASSLGPATVAYGYTF. The CDR3 DNA is TGCGCCAGCAGCTTGGGCCCTGCGACAGTGGCCTATGGCTACACCTTC.

The chain is built from TRBV7-9 and TRBJ2-2; 9 bases are shared with TRBD1. The CDR3 covers 16 residues. J lost 4 bases, V lost 4 bases, and 7 bases had no gene match. The V gene's germline CDR1 is SEHNR and CDR2 FQNEAQ (reference sequence). In DNA, the CDR3 is TGTGCCAGCAGCTCCCAACAGGGGGCGCTCACCGGGGAGCTGTTTTTT. The encoded protein is CASSSQQGALTGELFF. Together with reference TRBV7-9 and TRBJ2-2, the CDR3 gives the full variable domain: DTGVSQNPRHKITKRGQNVTFRCDPISEHNRLYWYRQTLGQGPEFLTYFQNEAQLEKSRLLSDRFSAERPKGSFSTLEIQRTEQGDSAMYLCASSSQQGALTGELFFGEGSRLTVL.

V gene TRBV10-1 combines with J gene TRBJ1-3; the D gene is possibly TRBD1 (6 bases). Germline CDR1 reads WNHNN; CDR2 reads SYGVQD (reference sequence). V lost 7 bases to trimming and J lost 0 bases, with 13 bases between them. The CDR3 has 15 amino acids. The CDR3 reads CASILSGDSGNTIYF. The CDR3, as DNA: TGCGCCAGCATCCTCTCAGGGGACTCTGGAAACACCATATATTTT.

This clone was detected a few times. This chain connects TRBV5-6 to TRBJ1-4; D gene ambiguous. CDR1 is SGHDT and CDR2 is YYEEEE in the germline V gene. Deletions cut 6 bases from V and 2 bases from J, with 11 bases between. CDR3 length: 14 amino acids. The CDR3 DNA sequence: TGTGCCAGCACCCAAGGAGGCACTAATGAAAAACTGTTTTTT. Its translation: CASTQGGTNEKLFF.

The rearrangement uses TRBV9 and TRBJ2-1; D is possibly TRBD1 (6 bases). Trimming left V 4 bases short and J 8 bases short, with 22 bases between. This CDR3 spans 16 amino acids. In germline, CDR1 is SGDLS, CDR2 YYNGEE. The CDR3 sequence is CASSPGVGLVGDEQFF. The CDR3 region has the DNA TGTGCCAGCAGCCCAGGGGTAGGTCTAGTTGGCGATGAGCAGTTCTTC. Full variable domain (missing parts from reference TRBV9 and TRBJ2-1): DSGVTQTPKHLITATGQRVTLRCSPRSGDLSVYWYQQSLDQGLQFLIQYYNGEERAKGNILERFSAQQFPDLHSELNLSSLELGDSALYFCASSPGVGLVGDEQFFGPGTRLTVL.

The V and J genes are TRBV19 and TRBJ1-1; 7 bases are a match to TRBD1. With 6 bases clipped from V and 4 bases from J, the junction kept 11 bases outside the gene matches. Germline CDR1 is LNHDA and CDR2 is SQIVND (reference sequence). This CDR3 spans 15 amino acids. DNA for the CDR3: TGTGCCAGTAGCCGTTTCTCAGGGGGAGGCACTGAAGCTTTCTTT. This gives the protein CASSRFSGGGTEAFF.

The chain employs TRBV4-2 and TRBJ2-7; 7 bases are a match to TRBD1. With 1 base clipped from V and 2 bases from J, the junction kept 2 bases outside the gene matches. The germline V gene encodes CDR1 LGHNA and CDR2 YNFKEQ. The length of the CDR3 is 14 residues. The CDR3 DNA reads as TGTGCCAGCAGCCAAGTGGGACAGCCCTACGAGCAGTACTTC. Amino acid sequence: CASSQVGQPYEQYF.

The chain recombines TRBV5-1 with TRBJ2-7; 8 bases line up with TRBD1. V trimming: 4 bases; J trimming: 2 bases; junction bases outside the gene matches: 5. This CDR3 is 14 amino acids long. The germline gives CDR1 SGHRS, CDR2 YFSETQ. Written as DNA, the CDR3 is TGCGCCAGCAGCCCGACAGGGGACCCCTACGAGCAGTACTTC. This encodes CASSPTGDPYEQYF. The full variable domain, with the rest looked up from reference TRBV5-1 and TRBJ2-7, is KAGVTQTPRYLIKTRGQQVTLSCSPISGHRSVSWYQQTPGQGLQFLFEYFSETQRNKGNFPGRFSGRQFSNSRSEMNVSTLELGDSALYLCASSPTGDPYEQYFGPGTRLTVT.